The rows below give T cell receptor beta chains drawn from one sample of a study of T cell responses to AZD1222 COVID-19 vaccine. Clones were read by immunoSEQ multiplex PCR, and TCRdb kept only the in-frame ones, dropping some. The repertoire holds 110,000 to 150,000 clones, with about nine tenths as singletons. The sample in question was peripheral blood, obtained on day 0 of AZD1222 vaccination. The source is an adult in good health. CDR3s include the opening cysteine and the closing phenylalanine or tryptophan. The D gene is left open where the match is weak. Clone size is stated in some rows and not others, as once, few, many or a class when expanded.

clone_size	v_call	j_call	d_call	cdr3_nt	cdr3_aa
NA	TRBV2	TRBJ1-6	NA	TGTGCCAGCAGTGCGTTCAGGGGCTCAACTTGGCCCCTCCACTTT	CASSAFRGSTWPLHF
once	TRBV19	TRBJ2-7	TRBD1	TGTGCCAGTAGTATCGACAGGGTAGGCGAGCAGTACTTC	CASSIDRVGEQYF
NA	TRBV9	TRBJ1-4	NA	TGTGCCAGCAGCAGGACAGATGGCGAAAAACTGTTTTTT	CASSRTDGEKLFF
NA	TRBV6-1	TRBJ2-4	TRBD2	TGTGCCAGCCACGTGGGCGGGGGGGCGCACATTCAGTACTTC	CASHVGGGAHIQYF
NA	TRBV11-3	TRBJ1-1	NA	TGTGCCAGCAGCCCGACAGCTCTAAACACTGAAGCTTTCTTT	CASSPTALNTEAFF
NA	TRBV4-3	TRBJ2-3	NA	TGCGCCAGCAGCCAAGAATTGGGCACAGATACGCAGTATTTT	CASSQELGTDTQYF
NA	TRBV29-1	TRBJ2-1	NA	TGCAGCGTTGAATTGGGCTCTCCTCCTCCATACAATGAGCAGTTCTTC	CSVELGSPPPYNEQFF
few	TRBV11-3	TRBJ2-7	TRBD1	TGTGCCAGCAGCTTAGTGACAGGGCCGGGTTACGAGCAGTACTTC	CASSLVTGPGYEQYF
NA	TRBV7-3	TRBJ2-2	NA	TGTGCCAGCAGCCGGACTACCCGGAAAGGAAACACCGGGGAGCTGTTTTTT	CASSRTTRKGNTGELFF
few	TRBV30	TRBJ2-7	NA	TGTGCCTGGAGTGAAATGGGACACGGCTCCTACGAGCAGTACTTC	CAWSEMGHGSYEQYF
NA	TRBV5-6	TRBJ2-3	NA	TGTGCCAGCAGCTTGATAGGGCAGGTCACAGATACGCAGTATTTT	CASSLIGQVTDTQYF
NA	TRBV3-1/TRBV3-2	TRBJ1-6	NA	TGTGCCAGCAGCCCACTACTCGGACAGATTCGTAATTCACCCCTCCACTTT	CASSPLLGQIRNSPLHF
NA	TRBV5-1	TRBJ2-7	NA	TGCGCCAGCAGCTGGCTGGACTCCTACGAGCAGTACTTC	CASSWLDSYEQYF
NA	TRBV2	TRBJ1-1	NA	TGTGCCAGCAGTGGACGGATGAACACTGAAGCTTTCTTT	CASSGRMNTEAFF
NA	TRBV6-5	TRBJ2-5	NA	TGTGCCAGCAGCCGGGCCCGGGGGCCGAAAGAGACCCAGTACTTC	CASSRARGPKETQYF
NA	TRBV11-2	TRBJ1-2	NA	TGTGCCAGCAGCTTCGGAGCCAACTATGGCTACACCTTC	CASSFGANYGYTF
NA	TRBV5-1	TRBJ1-1	NA	TGCGCCAGCCATAGTCCGGGGGGCGGCACTGAAGCTTTCTTT	CASHSPGGGTEAFF
once	TRBV7-2	TRBJ2-3	NA	TGTGCCAGCAGCCTCCCCGGGACGGATACGCAGTATTTT	CASSLPGTDTQYF
NA	TRBV27	TRBJ1-5	NA	TGTGCCAGCGCGAGGGGGAGCAATCAGCCCCAGCATTTT	CASARGSNQPQHF
NA	TRBV9	TRBJ2-1	NA	TGTGCCAGCAGCGTGGGGTCAGACCCGTTATACAATGAGCAGTTCTTC	CASSVGSDPLYNEQFF
NA	TRBV7-8	TRBJ1-5	NA	TGTGCCAGCAGCTTGGTCCGGATGGTTTACCATCAGCCCCAGCATTTT	CASSLVRMVYHQPQHF
NA	TRBV27	TRBJ2-3	TRBD1	TGTGCCAGCAGGCGGACAGGAGGCACAGATACGCAGTATTTT	CASRRTGGTDTQYF
once	TRBV6-5	TRBJ1-2	NA	TGTGCCAGCAGTCTCCAGGGAATACTTCGCTACACCTTC	CASSLQGILRYTF
NA	TRBV29-1	TRBJ2-1	TRBD2	TGCAGCGTTGAACTGGGCGGGGGCTACAATGAGCAGTTCTTC	CSVELGGGYNEQFF
NA	TRBV6-1	TRBJ1-2	NA	TGTGCCAGCAGTGAAGAAGCAGGGAAAGTGGATGGCTACACCTTC	CASSEEAGKVDGYTF
NA	TRBV19	TRBJ1-2	NA	TGTGCCAGTAGTATAAGTCAGACTAACTATGGCTACACCTTC	CASSISQTNYGYTF
once	TRBV7-2	TRBJ1-2	TRBD1	TGTGCCAGCAGCTTCGACAGGGAACGTGGCTACACCTTC	CASSFDRERGYTF
NA	TRBV7-9	TRBJ1-1	NA	TGTGCCAGCAGCTTAATGACGGACGGGATTGAAGCTTTCTTT	CASSLMTDGIEAFF
once	TRBV12-3/TRBV12-4	TRBJ2-2	NA	TGTGCCAGCAGTACCCCGAACACCGGGGAGCTGTTTTTT	CASSTPNTGELFF
NA	TRBV6-4	TRBJ1-2	NA	TGTGCCAGCAGTGACCCCGGGGGCTATGGCTACACCTTC	CASSDPGGYGYTF
NA	TRBV2	TRBJ2-1	TRBD2	TGTGCCAGCAGCCACTTATCGGGCGGGGGGACCTACAATGAGCAGTTCTTC	CASSHLSGGGTYNEQFF
NA	TRBV5-6	TRBJ2-5	TRBD1	TGTGCCAGCAGCAACAGGGGCTTCCAAGAGACCCAGTACTTC	CASSNRGFQETQYF
NA	TRBV20-1	TRBJ2-7	NA	TGCAGTGCTCCCAGCTCCTACGAGCAGTACTTC	CSAPSSYEQYF
NA	TRBV4-1	TRBJ2-6	TRBD1	TGCGCCAGCAGCCAAGTTCGTGGGACAGGGGGCTCTGGGGCCAACGTCCTGACTTTC	CASSQVRGTGGSGANVLTF
NA	TRBV20-1	TRBJ1-4	NA	TGCAGTGCAAGTCGGGTGGAGGGAGGTGAAAAACTGTTTTTT	CSASRVEGGEKLFF
NA	TRBV7-9	TRBJ1-4	NA	TGTGCCAGCAGGGGAAGGGCCGCTAAACTGTTTTTT	CASRGRAAKLFF
NA	TRBV6-1	TRBJ2-1	TRBD2	TGTGCCAGCAGTGCTTCCCCCGTTATAGCGGGAGGACTATACAATGAGCAGTTCTTC	CASSASPVIAGGLYNEQFF
NA	TRBV4-2	TRBJ1-1	TRBD1	TGTGCCAGCAGCCAAGATGAACAGGGGATCACTGAAGCTTTCTTT	CASSQDEQGITEAFF
NA	TRBV27	TRBJ1-1	NA	TGTGCCAGCAGAGACAGGTTGAACACTGAAGCTTTCTTT	CASRDRLNTEAFF
NA	TRBV4-2	TRBJ1-3	NA	TGTGCCAGCAGCCGCACAGCCGACATGGGGGGAAACACCATATATTTT	CASSRTADMGGNTIYF
NA	TRBV3-1/TRBV3-2	TRBJ1-2	TRBD1	TGTGCCAGCAGCCAAGATCCCCGGAGACAGGGGAACTATGGCTACACCTTC	CASSQDPRRQGNYGYTF